This T cell receptor beta chain was recovered during a study of T cells in Graves' hyperthyroidism and ophthalmopathy. This clonotype was seen a handful of times. The antigen remains unidentified. Per the germline V gene, CDR1 is SEHNR and CDR2 is FQNEAQ (reference sequence). CDR3 length: 9 residues. Trimming cost V 5 bases and J 15 bases, with 8 bases left between them. Study-wide results and limits: In validation, the model predicted ophthalmopathy. These predictions came a median about 6.2 months before onset.

Amplified TCR beta CDR3 regions derived from RNA transcripts. HTBI primers drove first-round RT-PCR of the TCR CDR3. Via MiXCR, TCRdb re-called the multiplex PCR reads, giving one row per CDR3 protein. The repertoire holds roughly 500,000 distinct CDR3 sequences, about 45% seen once, with around 20% in the top ten. The chain carries TRBV7-9 and TRBJ1-5; D is unresolved. Sample: peripheral blood or thyroid tissue (not recorded which). This receptor was obtained from an adult woman with Graves' disease, either hyperthyroidism or ophthalmopathy (not recorded which). As DNA, the CDR3 is TGTGCCAGCAGCGATCCCTGGCATTTT. Its protein is CASSDPWHF. Full variable domain (rest looked up from reference TRBV7-9 and TRBJ1-5): DTGVSQNPRHKITKRGQNVTFRCDPISEHNRLYWYRQTLGQGPEFLTYFQNEAQLEKSRLLSDRFSAERPKGSFSTLEIQRTEQGDSAMYLCASSDPWHFGDGTRLSIL.